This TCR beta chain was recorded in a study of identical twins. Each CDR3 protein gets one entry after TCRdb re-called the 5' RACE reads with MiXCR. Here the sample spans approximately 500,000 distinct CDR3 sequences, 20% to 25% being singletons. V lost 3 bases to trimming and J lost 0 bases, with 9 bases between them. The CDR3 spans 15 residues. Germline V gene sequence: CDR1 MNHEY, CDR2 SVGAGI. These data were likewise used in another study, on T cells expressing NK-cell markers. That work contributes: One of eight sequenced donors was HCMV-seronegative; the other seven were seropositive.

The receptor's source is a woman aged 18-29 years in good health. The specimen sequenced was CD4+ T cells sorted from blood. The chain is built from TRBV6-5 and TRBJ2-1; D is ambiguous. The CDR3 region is CASSYQSSSYNEQFF. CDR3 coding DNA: TGTGCCAGCAGTTATCAGTCAAGCTCCTACAATGAGCAGTTCTTC.